This T cell receptor (beta chain) appears in the sequencing data of a study of intratumoral heterogeneity in liver cancer. General study results and limits: Tumor-infiltrating lymphocytes were acknowledged as under-represented in the sampling.

For this clone: Antigen unknown.

With 1 base removed from V and 6 bases from J, the gap between germline ends came to 9 bases. Germline CDR1 ENHRY, CDR2 SYGVKD. The CDR3 spans 14 residues. The repertoire was sequenced with immunoSEQ multiplex PCR; TCRdb's copy has only in-frame clones and lacks some. The table has 20,000 to 25,000 clones, just under 75% seen once. This material consisted of tumor-adjacent normal tissue, taken before any cancer treatment. The source of this sequence is a woman in her 70s with hepatocellular carcinoma. The rearrangement joins TRBV10-3 to TRBJ2-2, with D tentatively TRBD2 (5 bases). CDR3 bases: TGTGCCATCAGTGAGTTGTCTAGCTCCGGGGAGCTGTTTTTT. Protein product: CAISELSSSGELFF.